Each of the 21 T cell receptor beta chains below was sequenced from the same sample in a study of graft-versus-host responses after intestinal transplantation. Repertoires were generated with immunoSEQ multiplex PCR, while TCRdb's copy carries only in-frame clones and drops some. The sample lists approximately 89,000 clones, 75% to 95% occurring once. The material was PBMCs, obtained 450 to 480 days after intestinal transplant. The receptors come from a human patient who received an intestinal transplant, so some T cells may come from the graft donor.

The chain has TRBV25-1 and TRBJ2-2; D might be TRBD1 or TRBD2, each matching 6 bases. The CDR3 totals 16 residues. Germline CDR1 reads MGHDK; CDR2 reads SYGVNS. Trimming took 2 bases from V and 10 from J, leaving 20 bases between them. The CDR3 nucleotides are TGTGCCAGCAGTGAACTAGGGGGGACGAGAACATCGGAGCTGTTTTTT. Protein: CASSELGGTRTSELFF.

The rearrangement links TRBV6-5 to TRBJ1-6, with D unresolved. Trimming left V 4 bases short and J 13 bases short, with 14 bases between. Germline V gene lookup returns CDR1 MNHEY and CDR2 SVGAGI. This CDR3 has 13 amino acids. CDR3 region: CASSSAGPSPLHF. CDR3 nucleotides: TGTGCCAGCAGTTCGGCCGGGCCCTCGCCCCTCCACTTT.

The chain recombines TRBV11-2 with TRBJ2-2, with a possible D match to TRBD2 (5 bases). CDR3 length: 15 amino acids. Trimming pared 3 bases from V and 3 bases from J, leaving 11 bases between. Germline-derived CDR1 and CDR2 are SGHAT and FQNNGV. The CDR3 protein is CASSFRAGYTGELFF. The CDR3 DNA follows: TGTGCCAGCAGCTTTAGGGCGGGTTACACCGGGGAGCTGTTTTTT.

V is TRBV5-1 and J is TRBJ2-7; D gene ambiguous. Germline CDR1 and CDR2: SGHRS and YFSETQ. With 4 bases removed from V and 0 bases from J, the gap between germline ends came to 17 bases. The CDR3 runs to 16 residues. CDR3 nucleotides: TGCGCCAGCAGCCCATGGGATACAGCGAACTCCTACGAGCAGTACTTC. It codes for CASSPWDTANSYEQYF.

The V call is TRBV5-1, the J call TRBJ2-3; possible D gene TRBD1, 6 bases. V shed 4 bases and J shed 4 bases, with 13 bases lying between them. The CDR3 has 14 residues. The germline V gene has CDR1 SGHRS and CDR2 YFSETQ. CDR3 region: CASSPEQGSDTQYF. In DNA, the CDR3 is TGCGCCAGCAGCCCCGAACAGGGTTCAGATACGCAGTATTTT. Full variable domain (remainder filled in from reference TRBV5-1 and TRBJ2-3): KAGVTQTPRYLIKTRGQQVTLSCSPISGHRSVSWYQQTPGQGLQFLFEYFSETQRNKGNFPGRFSGRQFSNSRSEMNVSTLELGDSALYLCASSPEQGSDTQYFGPGTRLTVL.

The chain links TRBV5-6 to TRBJ2-1; 8 bases are a match to TRBD1. Trimming removed 1 base from V and 6 bases from J; junction bases left unmatched: 6. Germline CDR1 reads SGHDT; CDR2 reads YYEEEE. This CDR3 comprises 15 residues. Here the CDR3 reads CASSLPGQASNEQFF. The DNA of the CDR3 is TGTGCCAGCAGCTTGCCGGGACAGGCCTCCAATGAGCAGTTCTTC.

This chain links TRBV6-6 with TRBJ1-4; D is undetermined. V lost 0 bases, J lost 6 bases, and 11 bases lay in between. The CDR3 runs to 15 residues. Germline V gives CDR1 MNHNY, CDR2 SVGAGI (reference sequence). CDR3 sequence: CASSYSMQSHEKLFF. Here the CDR3 DNA reads TGTGCCAGCAGTTACTCGATGCAGTCTCATGAAAAACTGTTTTTT.

V and J are TRBV7-2 and TRBJ2-3; D uncertain. Per germline, CDR1 SGHTA and CDR2 FQGNSA. V was shortened by 5 bases and J by 7 bases, with 16 bases between the two germline ends. The CDR3 is made up of 14 amino acids. The CDR3 region has the DNA TGTGCCAGCAGCCCCCGGACGGCGTCGCATACGCAGTATTTT. This sequence encodes CASSPRTASHTQYF. The full variable domain, completed using reference TRBV7-2 and TRBJ2-3, is GAGVSQSPSNKVTEKGKDVELRCDPISGHTALYWYRQSLGQGLEFLIYFQGNSAPDKSGLPSDRFSAERTGGSVSTLTIQRTQQEDSAVYLCASSPRTASHTQYFGPGTRLTVL.

This sequence joins TRBV9 and TRBJ1-1, with D perhaps matching TRBD1 (6 bases). V lost 4 bases, J lost 5 bases, and 15 bases lay in between. This CDR3 has 14 residues. Germline V lookup: CDR1 SGDLS, CDR2 YYNGEE. DNA for the CDR3: TGTGCCAGCAGCCCAGTCGGAGGGGGAACTGAAGCTTTCTTT. Translation gives CASSPVGGGTEAFF.

The gene calls are TRBV7-6 and TRBJ2-6; D not resolved. The germline gives CDR1 SGHVS, CDR2 FNYEAQ. V lost 6 bases to trimming and J lost 1 base, with 4 bases between them. This CDR3 is built from 13 residues. The CDR3 loop reads CASSISGANVLTF. Here the CDR3 DNA reads TGTGCCAGCAGTATTTCTGGGGCCAACGTCCTGACTTTC. The full variable domain, completed using reference TRBV7-6 and TRBJ2-6, is GAGVSQSPRYKVTKRGQDVALRCDPISGHVSLYWYRQALGQGPEFLTYFNYEAQQDKSGLPNDRFSAERPEGSISTLTIQRTEQRDSAMYRCASSISGANVLTFGAGSRLTVL.

V gene TRBV9 combines with J gene TRBJ1-1; D unclear. CDR3 length equals 14 residues. From germline, CDR1 is SGDLS and CDR2 YYNGEE. V was pared by 0 bases and J by 2 bases, with 8 bases between. The CDR3 spells CASSVASGNTEAFF. The CDR3 DNA sequence: TGTGCCAGCAGCGTAGCGTCGGGTAACACTGAAGCTTTCTTT.

The chain carries TRBV9 and TRBJ1-2; no definite D call. CDR1 and CDR2 (germline): SGDLS, YYNGEE. This CDR3 is 14 amino acids long. With 4 bases removed from V and 4 bases from J, the gap between germline ends came to 14 bases. The CDR3 spells CASSPFGVPYGYTF. The DNA of the CDR3 is TGTGCCAGCAGCCCCTTCGGGGTACCCTATGGCTACACCTTC.

The chain combines TRBV6-5 with TRBJ2-5, with D possibly being TRBD2 (7 bases). The closer fit of TRBJ2-7 to the DNA end suggests the J call may be wrong. Germline lookup yields CDR1 MNHEY and CDR2 SVGAGI. This CDR3 is built from 11 residues. CDR3 bases: TGTGCCAGCGGGGGGGGCGGCGAGCAGTACTTC. It yields the protein CASGGGGEQYF.

The chain combines TRBV6-5 with TRBJ2-7; no firm D call. The CDR3 is 14 residues long. V lost 0 bases and J 1 base, leaving 7 bases between the germline ends. CDR1 is MNHEY and CDR2 is SVGAGI in the germline V gene. This CDR3 is CASSYSTASYEQYF. For the CDR3, the DNA is TGTGCCAGCAGTTACTCCACAGCGTCCTACGAGCAGTACTTC.

The rearrangement links TRBV9 to TRBJ2-7; D is unresolved. Germline-derived CDR1 and CDR2 are SGDLS and YYNGEE. This CDR3 comprises 13 residues. The V end was cut by 1 base, the J end by 6 bases, with 11 bases between. As DNA, the CDR3 is TGTGCCAGCAGCGTATTTGGGATCGGCGAGCAGTACTTC. It yields the protein CASSVFGIGEQYF.

V usage is TRBV5-6 and J usage is TRBJ1-4, with TRBD1 as a possible D gene (5 bases). The CDR3 sequence is 13 residues long. V was cut by 7 bases and J by 6 bases, with 13 bases left in between. CDR1 is SGHDT and CDR2 is YYEEEE in the germline V gene. CDR3 DNA: TGTGCCAGCGCGGTGGGGGGAGATGAAAAACTGTTTTTT. Translated, it gives CASAVGGDEKLFF.

The chain uses TRBV13 and TRBJ1-5, with no clear D. Looked up from germline, CDR1 is PRHDT and CDR2 is FYEKMQ (reference sequence). Trimming took 6 bases from V and 3 from J, leaving 12 bases between them. There are 14 residues in the CDR3. In DNA, the CDR3 is TGTGCCAGCAGTTCAGGACCCCCCAATCAGCCCCAGCATTTT. Translating gives CASSSGPPNQPQHF.

This sequence joins TRBV9 and TRBJ2-7, with TRBD1 matching 9 bases. The V and J ends lost 5 bases and 2 bases, in that order; junction bases with no gene match: 5. CDR1 is SGDLS and CDR2 is YYNGEE in the germline V gene. There are 14 residues in the CDR3. CDR3: CASSPGQGPYEQYF. The CDR3 DNA reads as TGTGCCAGCAGTCCGGGACAGGGACCCTACGAGCAGTACTTC. Full variable domain (rest looked up from reference TRBV9 and TRBJ2-7): DSGVTQTPKHLITATGQRVTLRCSPRSGDLSVYWYQQSLDQGLQFLIQYYNGEERAKGNILERFSAQQFPDLHSELNLSSLELGDSALYFCASSPGQGPYEQYFGPGTRLTVT.

The V and J genes are TRBV5-1 and TRBJ1-1, with D tentatively TRBD1 (5 bases). Germline CDR1 SGHRS, CDR2 YFSETQ. The V end lost 3 bases, the J end lost 1 base, and 19 bases lay between the germline ends. The CDR3 is 17 residues long. Here the CDR3 DNA reads TGCGCCAGCAGCTCAGAAGGACATACGCTTGGGAACACTGAAGCTTTCTTT. Translating it yields CASSSEGHTLGNTEAFF.

The rearrangement uses TRBV7-9 and TRBJ2-7, with D perhaps matching TRBD1 (6 bases). Germline V gene sequence: CDR1 SEHNR, CDR2 FQNEAQ (reference sequence). This CDR3 spans 16 amino acids. V lost 4 bases, J lost 4 bases, and 20 bases lay in between. The DNA of the CDR3 is TGTGCCAGCAGCTCGACCAGCCCGGGACAAATTTACGAGCAGTACTTC. Amino acids: CASSSTSPGQIYEQYF. The full variable domain, completed using reference TRBV7-9 and TRBJ2-7, is DTGVSQNPRHKITKRGQNVTFRCDPISEHNRLYWYRQTLGQGPEFLTYFQNEAQLEKSRLLSDRFSAERPKGSFSTLEIQRTEQGDSAMYLCASSSTSPGQIYEQYFGPGTRLTVT.

The gene calls are TRBV2 and TRBJ2-5; no reliable D call. The end of the DNA fits TRBJ2-7 better, so the J call may be wrong. The CDR3 is 13 residues long. CDR1 is SNHLY, CDR2 FYNNEI, per germline. The CDR3 DNA reads TGTGCCAGCAGTCTAGGGATCTCCTACGAGCAGTACTTC. This translates into CASSLGISYEQYF.